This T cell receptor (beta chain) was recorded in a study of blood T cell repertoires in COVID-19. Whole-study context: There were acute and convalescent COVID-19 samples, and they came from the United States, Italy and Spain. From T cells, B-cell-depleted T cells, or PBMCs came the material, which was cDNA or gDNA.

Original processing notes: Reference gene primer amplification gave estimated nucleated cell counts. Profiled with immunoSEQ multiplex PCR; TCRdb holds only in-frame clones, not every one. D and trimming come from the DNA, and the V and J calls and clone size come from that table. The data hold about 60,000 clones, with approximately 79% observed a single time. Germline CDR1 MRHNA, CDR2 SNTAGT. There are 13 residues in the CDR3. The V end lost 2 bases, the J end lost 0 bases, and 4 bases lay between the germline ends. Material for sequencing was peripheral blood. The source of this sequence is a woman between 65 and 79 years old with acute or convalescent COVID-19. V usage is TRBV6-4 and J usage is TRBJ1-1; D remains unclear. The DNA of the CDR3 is TGTGCCAGCAGTGACGAGGTGAACACTGAAGCTTTCTTT. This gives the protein CASSDEVNTEAFF.